This TCR beta chain was retrieved from a study of OX40 agonist ivuxolimab in advanced cancers. As for the study in general: Head and neck, renal cell, melanoma or hepatocellular carcinoma were the cancers that dose-escalation patients had. With a range of roughly 20 to 80, age averaged 60 years, and roughly 80% were male.

V was clipped by 6 bases and J by 5 bases, with 11 bases between them. CDR3 length equals 13 residues. Germline V gives CDR1 SNHLY, CDR2 FYNNEI. On this clone: The antigen is unknown.

Study-wide points: At 0.1 to 3.0 mg/kg and by week 6, CD4+ and CD8+ T cells in the blood had expanded clonally. Some of the lowest clonal expansion was seen in partial responders at 0.1-3.0 mg/kg.

Clones were read by immunoSEQ multiplex PCR, and TCRdb kept only the in-frame ones, dropping some. In the table there are around 91,000 clones, approximately 89% of which are singletons. This sequence joins TRBV2 and TRBJ1-5, with a weak D call TRBD1 (5 bases). The source is an adult with an advanced solid tumor such as melanoma, head and neck, liver or kidney cancer. The sample here was CD4+ or CD8+ T cells sorted from blood, taken in a trial of the OX40 agonist ivuxolimab. The CDR3: CASRGRADQPQHF. CDR3 bases: TGTGCCAGCAGAGGCAGGGCGGATCAGCCCCAGCATTTT.